The 19 T cell receptor beta chains below come from one sample, sequenced in a study of blood T cell repertoires in COVID-19. Sequencing used immunoSEQ multiplex PCR; TCRdb keeps in-frame clones, though not all of them. This sample has more than 300,000 clones, with 92% found just once. Sequencing input: PBMCs or T cells enriched from blood (not recorded which). The receptors were sampled from a woman aged 30 to 39 who had recovered from COVID-19.

V usage is TRBV27 and J usage is TRBJ1-1; no firm D call. Germline lookup yields CDR1 MNHEY and CDR2 SMNVEV (reference sequence). V lost 2 bases and J lost 4, with 11 bases in between. This CDR3 comprises 14 residues. CDR3 nucleotide sequence: TGTGCCAGCAGTTTAAAAGAGTTTAGCACTGAAGCTTTCTTT. This encodes CASSLKEFSTEAFF.

The J gene is TRBJ2-7, the V gene TRBV7-2; 10 positions agree with TRBD2. The CDR3 is 13 amino acids. Germline V gives CDR1 SGHTA, CDR2 FQGNSA. V shed 6 bases and J 8 bases; nucleotides not matched to a gene: 7. The CDR3 nucleotides read TGTGCCAGCAGGATGTTAGCGGGGGGCCAGCAGTACTTC. It specifies CASRMLAGGQQYF.

V and J are TRBV19 and TRBJ2-7; D might be TRBD2 (6 bases). The CDR3 is 15 amino acids. Per the germline V gene, CDR1 is LNHDA and CDR2 is SQIVND (reference sequence). V was shortened by 4 bases and J by 2 bases, with 15 bases between the two germline ends. The CDR3 is CASSREDGGTYEQYF. CDR3 coding DNA: TGTGCCAGTAGTAGGGAGGACGGAGGAACCTACGAGCAGTACTTC. The whole variable domain, remainder taken from reference TRBV19 and TRBJ2-7, is DGGITQSPKYLFRKEGQNVTLSCEQNLNHDAMYWYRQDPGQGLRLIYYSQIVNDFQKGDIAEGYSVSREKKESFPLTVTSAQKNPTAFYLCASSREDGGTYEQYFGPGTRLTVT.

As to this clone: The limits of the CDR3 on the DNA are not certain, so only TCRdb's listed CDR3 is given. The rearrangement joins TRBV28 to TRBJ2-7; the table's D call of TRBD1 was not tested on the DNA. The CDR3 has 19 residues if both end residues are counted. The germline gives CDR1 MDHEN, CDR2 SYDVKM. CDR3 loop: CASSDRVWYPTSSTSGQNF.

The table lists this clone with a few counts. This rearrangement joins TRBV18 to TRBJ2-2, with 8 bases that match TRBD1. CDR3 length: 16 amino acids. Germline lookup yields CDR1 KGHSH and CDR2 LQKENI. V shed 0 bases, J shed 6 bases, and the junction held 6 bases outside the gene matches. CDR3 bases: TGTGCCAGCTCACCACCCGCGACAGGGGTTGCCGGGGAGCTGTTTTTT. It specifies CASSPPATGVAGELFF.

This clone is a singleton in its sample. The chain employs TRBV5-5 and TRBJ2-3; the match to TRBD2 covers 7 bases. Per germline, CDR1 SGHKS and CDR2 YYEKEE (reference sequence). J lost 5 bases, V lost 7 bases, and 7 bases had no gene match. This CDR3 contains 13 residues. The CDR3 coding sequence is TGTGCCAGCGGAGGAATAGCGGGAGATACGCAGTATTTT. Amino acid sequence: CASGGIAGDTQYF.

This chain uses TRBV28 with TRBJ2-7; 7 bases line up with TRBD1. Per the germline V gene, CDR1 is MDHEN and CDR2 is SYDVKM. This CDR3 is 12 amino acids long. V lost 5 bases and J lost 3; bases outside the gene matches: 1. The CDR3 spells CASSRQGYEQYF. In nucleotides, the CDR3 is TGTGCCAGCAGTCGACAGGGCTACGAGCAGTACTTC.

This chain links TRBV7-9 with TRBJ2-3; 7 positions match TRBD1. The CDR3 is made up of 16 amino acids. Trimming removed 3 bases from V and 3 bases from J; junction bases left unmatched: 9. The germline gives CDR1 SEHNR, CDR2 FQNEAQ (reference sequence). CDR3 loop: CASSFRTGSGTDTQYF. The CDR3 DNA follows: TGTGCCAGCAGCTTTCGGACAGGCAGCGGAACAGATACGCAGTATTTT.

This chain joins TRBV28 and TRBJ2-7; tentatively, D is TRBD2 (5 bases). Germline CDR1 MDHEN, CDR2 SYDVKM. V was clipped by 8 bases and J by 2 bases, with 13 bases between them. CDR3 size: 13 residues. The CDR3 spells CASAMRVPYEQYF. The CDR3 nucleotides are TGTGCCAGCGCAATGCGGGTACCCTACGAGCAGTACTTC.

V usage is TRBV28 and J usage is TRBJ2-1; D remains ambiguous. CDR1 MDHEN and CDR2 SYDVKM come from the germline V gene. V dropped 1 base and J dropped 4 bases, with 8 bases sitting between them. The CDR3 is 14 residues long. CDR3 protein: CASSLLVSYNEQFF. The CDR3, as DNA: TGTGCCAGCAGTTTATTAGTATCGTACAATGAGCAGTTCTTC.

The chain combines TRBV4-1 with TRBJ1-1; a possible D gene is TRBD1 (6 bases). The V and J ends lost 1 base and 1 base respectively, with 16 bases between them. Germline CDR1 reads MGHRA; CDR2 reads YSYEKL. The CDR3 consists of 17 residues. The CDR3 nucleotides are TGCGCCAGCAGCCAAGGGCCAGGGACAACAAAGAACACTGAAGCTTTCTTT. Encoded protein: CASSQGPGTTKNTEAFF.

The gene calls are TRBV28 and TRBJ2-1, with TRBD2 as a possible D gene (5 bases). Trimming removed 3 bases from V and 5 bases from J, with 11 bases in between. Germline loops: CDR1 MDHEN, CDR2 SYDVKM. The CDR3 runs 14 residues. This CDR3 reads CASSFLAPHNEQFF. CDR3 coding DNA: TGTGCCAGCAGTTTTCTAGCCCCCCACAATGAGCAGTTCTTC. Full variable domain (missing parts from reference TRBV28 and TRBJ2-1): DVKVTQSSRYLVKRTGEKVFLECVQDMDHENMFWYRQDPGLGLRLIYFSYDVKMKEKGDIPEGYSVSREKKERFSLILESASTNQTSMYLCASSFLAPHNEQFFGPGTRLTVL.

The chain carries TRBV9 and TRBJ2-5, with TRBD2 matching 7 bases. Trimming removed 4 bases from V and 3 bases from J; junction bases left unmatched: 12. This CDR3 region has 16 residues. The germline CDR1 and CDR2 sequences are SGDLS and YYNGEE. For the CDR3, the DNA is TGTGCCAGCAGCCAAGCGGGGCACCGGAACGAAGAGACCCAGTACTTC. Protein: CASSQAGHRNEETQYF.

V usage is TRBV7-2 and J usage is TRBJ2-3, with unresolved D. The CDR3 has 14 residues. Germline V gene sequence: CDR1 SGHTA, CDR2 FQGNSA. V gave up 1 base and J gave up 2 bases, with 7 bases separating them. CDR3 region: CASSLVPNTDTQYF. The DNA for the CDR3 is TGTGCCAGCAGCTTAGTTCCCAACACAGATACGCAGTATTTT. The full variable domain, rest sourced from reference TRBV7-2 and TRBJ2-3, is GAGVSQSPSNKVTEKGKDVELRCDPISGHTALYWYRQSLGQGLEFLIYFQGNSAPDKSGLPSDRFSAERTGGSVSTLTIQRTQQEDSAVYLCASSLVPNTDTQYFGPGTRLTVL.

The rearrangement links TRBV20-1 to TRBJ1-2, with D hard to call. Germline lookup yields CDR1 DFQATT and CDR2 SNEGSKA (reference sequence). V lost 3 bases to trimming and J lost 4 bases, with 18 bases between them. This CDR3 has 15 residues. As DNA, the CDR3 is TGCAGTGCTAGTCCTTCGGGCGGGAACCTCTATGGCTACACCTTC. Translation gives CSASPSGGNLYGYTF.

The chain employs TRBV7-2 and TRBJ2-5; TRBD1 is a possible D gene (6 bases). CDR3 length: 14 residues. The V gene's germline CDR1 is SGHTA and CDR2 FQGNSA. V was shortened by 6 bases and J by 1 base, with 12 bases between the two germline ends. The CDR3 DNA is TGTGCCAGCAGAGCACAGGGAGTCCAAGAGACCCAGTACTTC. This sequence encodes CASRAQGVQETQYF.

The chain uses TRBV7-2 and TRBJ2-2; perhaps TRBD1 as D (5 bases). The CDR3 loop spans 14 amino acids. Germline V lookup: CDR1 SGHTA, CDR2 FQGNSA. Trimming removed 5 bases from V and 7 bases from J, with 14 bases in between. CDR3 in amino acids: CASSRTRLDGELFF. The CDR3 DNA reads TGTGCCAGCAGCCGGACAAGGTTGGACGGGGAGCTGTTTTTT. The whole variable domain, filled in from reference TRBV7-2 and TRBJ2-2, reads GAGVSQSPSNKVTEKGKDVELRCDPISGHTALYWYRQSLGQGLEFLIYFQGNSAPDKSGLPSDRFSAERTGGSVSTLTIQRTQQEDSAVYLCASSRTRLDGELFFGEGSRLTVL.

V is TRBV7-9 and J is TRBJ2-4; weak D call: TRBD1 (5 bases). CDR3 length: 16 amino acids. Germline-derived CDR1 and CDR2 are SEHNR and FQNEAQ (reference sequence). Trimming removed 5 bases at V and 3 bases at J, with 17 bases between. CDR3 bases: TGTGCCAGCAGCACCAGGGTGGGGTTAGGCAAAAACATTCAGTACTTC. It encodes CASSTRVGLGKNIQYF.

The CDR3 DNA reads as TGTGCCAGTACCGGGACAGGAGAAGAAAAACTGTTTTTT. Protein: CASTGTGEEKLFF. The V and J genes are TRBV19 and TRBJ1-4; 8 nucleotides align to TRBD1. The CDR3 contains 13 residues. The germline V gene has CDR1 LNHDA and CDR2 SQIVND (reference sequence). The ends lost 7 bases at V and 8 bases at J; junction bases unmatched: 6.